Listed here are 18 T cell receptor beta chains from one sample, sequenced in a study of regulatory T cells in long-lasting Graves disease. In building TCR beta libraries, iRepertoire HTBI primers were used together with Arm-PCR of CDR3 regions. TCRdb passed the multiplex PCR reads through MiXCR, listing each CDR3 protein once. The table lists hundreds of thousands of distinct CDR3 sequences, 16% of them singletons. Stated time point: newly diagnosed GD, antithyroid drugs for less than 3 months. PBMC-derived RNA was used for the TCR library. These same data were also listed under a study on T cells in Graves' hyperthyroidism and ophthalmopathy.

The sample here was peripheral blood mononuclear cells (PBMCs), taken at new diagnosis, from a patient treated with antithyroid drugs. The receptors stem from a man aged 35 to 55 with Graves disease.

This clonotype appeared many times. The gene calls are TRBV9 and TRBJ2-7; 7 bases fit TRBD2. Germline trimming cut 0 bases from V and 3 bases from J; bases unmatched to any gene: 6. Germline-derived CDR1 and CDR2 are SGDLS and YYNGEE. This CDR3 has 15 amino acids. CDR3 loop: CASSVEGGGYYEQYF. The CDR3 nucleotides read TGTGCCAGCAGCGTAGAAGGCGGGGGTTACTACGAGCAGTACTTC.

There are many counts of this clonotype. This chain links TRBV18 with TRBJ2-3, with TRBD2 matching over 13 bases. CDR1 and CDR2 (germline): KGHSH, LQKENI. The trim removed 5 bases at V and 8 bases at J, leaving 7 bases unmatched. This CDR3 contains 15 residues. The CDR3 bases are TGTGCCAGCTCAGCGAACGGACTAGCGGGGGCTACGCAGTATTTT. It specifies CASSANGLAGATQYF. Using reference TRBV18 and TRBJ2-3 for the parts outside the CDR3, the full variable domain is NAGVMQNPRHLVRRRGQEARLRCSPMKGHSHVYWYRQLPEEGLKFMVYLQKENIIDESGMPKERFSAEFPKEGPSILRIQQVVRGDSAAYFCASSANGLAGATQYFGPGTRLTVL.

In this sample, this clonotype turned up many times. The chain joins TRBV7-2 to TRBJ2-3; 11 bases fit TRBD2. Germline CDR1 reads SGHTA; CDR2 reads FQGNSA. V was pared by 1 base and J by 2 bases, with 8 bases of the junction left unmatched. The CDR3 sequence is 18 residues long. CDR3 nucleotides: TGTGCCAGCAGCTTAGTTATAGCGGGGGGGCTGTCCACAGATACGCAGTATTTT. Protein product: CASSLVIAGGLSTDTQYF.

This clonotype has a handful of counts. V and J are TRBV28 and TRBJ1-2; maybe TRBD1 (6 bases). Trimming stripped 8 bases from V and 5 bases from J, with 27 bases between. This CDR3 is 17 amino acids long. Germline assignment: CDR1 MDHEN and CDR2 SYDVKM. CDR3 sequence (DNA): TGTGCCAGCCCCCAACTCCTCTCGGGGGGCAAGACATATGGCTACACCTTC. This sequence encodes CASPQLLSGGKTYGYTF.

This chain joins TRBV19 and TRBJ2-1, with D possibly called TRBD1 or TRBD2 (7 bases each). The germline V gene encodes CDR1 LNHDA and CDR2 SQIVND (reference sequence). Trimming pared 6 bases from V and 3 bases from J, leaving 18 bases between. The CDR3 runs to 16 residues. CDR3 protein: CASRGGSGVGYNEQFF. The DNA for the CDR3 is TGTGCCAGTAGAGGGGGCAGCGGGGTTGGCTACAATGAGCAGTTCTTC.

Remarks on this clonotype: Given the absence of the conserved phenylalanine or tryptophan at the CDR3 end, a read error is likely. This chain connects TRBV20-1 to TRBJ1-6; TRBD1 is a possible D gene (5 bases). Per the germline V gene, CDR1 is DFQATT and CDR2 is SNEGSKA (reference sequence). The CDR3 is made up of 15 amino acids. The V gene lost 1 base and the J gene lost 0 bases, with 7 bases spanning the gap. The CDR3 DNA sequence: TGCAGTGCTAGAGGGGGGGACTCCTATAATTCACCCCTCCACCTT. Protein sequence: CSARGGDSYNSPLHL.

This clonotype showed up many times. This rearrangement joins TRBV20-1 to TRBJ1-5; D uncertain. The CDR3 runs to 14 residues. CDR1 is DFQATT and CDR2 is SNEGSKA in the germline V gene (reference sequence). Trimming took off 3 bases at V and 4 bases at J, with 13 bases between the two ends. Here the CDR3 DNA reads TGCAGTGCTAGTAGGACGGGCGTTAATCAGCCCCAGCATTTT. The encoded protein is CSASRTGVNQPQHF.

This clonotype was seen ten or more times. CDR3 nucleotide sequence: TGTGCCAGCAGCCAAGCAGGGGCTGGTGGCTACACCTTC. Translated: CASSQAGAGGYTF. This rearrangement joins TRBV3-1 to TRBJ1-2, with D perhaps TRBD1 (6 bases). Germline CDR1 and CDR2: LGHDT and YNNKEL (reference sequence). Trimming stripped 1 base from V and 7 bases from J, with 10 bases between. This CDR3 spans 13 amino acids.

J is TRBJ2-1 and V is TRBV5-1; D not certain. The CDR3 extends over 14 amino acids. Trimming stripped 0 bases from V and 0 bases from J, with 4 bases between. Looked up from germline, CDR1 is SGHRS and CDR2 is YFSETQ. The CDR3 region has the DNA TGCGCCAGCAGCTTGGAGGACTCCTACAATGAGCAGTTCTTC. Translated, it gives CASSLEDSYNEQFF.

This clonotype was seen once. The chain has TRBV28 and TRBJ2-5; possible D gene TRBD1, 5 bases. From germline, CDR1 is MDHEN and CDR2 SYDVKM. Trimming left V 6 bases short and J 7 bases short, with 18 bases between. The CDR3 runs 14 residues. CDR3 sequence reads: CASRMDTSEGTQYF. The CDR3 DNA sequence: TGTGCCAGCAGGATGGACACGTCGGAAGGGACCCAGTACTTC.

This clonotype was seen at least ten times. V gene TRBV10-3 combines with J gene TRBJ2-3; D gene unclear. This CDR3 is built from 12 residues. CDR1 is ENHRY, CDR2 SYGVKD, per germline. V was clipped by 6 bases and J by 0 bases, with 4 bases between them. CDR3 in DNA: TGTGCCATCAGCGAAAGCACAGATACGCAGTATTTT. Translated, it gives CAISESTDTQYF.

The chain couples TRBV28 to TRBJ2-7, with 10 bases aligning to TRBD1. The CDR3 spans 14 residues. Unmatched junction bases numbered 6, after V lost 5 bases and J lost 5 bases. CDR1 and CDR2 from the germline V gene are MDHEN and SYDVKM. CDR3 in DNA: TGTGCCAGCAGTGGGGGGACAGGGGTCCACGAGCAGTACTTC. Its translation: CASSGGTGVHEQYF. The whole variable domain, filled in from reference TRBV28 and TRBJ2-7, reads DVKVTQSSRYLVKRTGEKVFLECVQDMDHENMFWYRQDPGLGLRLIYFSYDVKMKEKGDIPEGYSVSREKKERFSLILESASTNQTSMYLCASSGGTGVHEQYFGPGTRLTVT.

This clonotype showed up many times. The chain is built from TRBV29-1 and TRBJ1-1; TRBD1 is a possible D gene (5 bases). The germline V and J ends were trimmed by 5 bases and 3 bases, with 13 bases remaining between them. This CDR3 region has 13 residues. Germline loops: CDR1 SQVTM, CDR2 ANQGSEA. The CDR3 region is CSVPDRLDTEAFF. CDR3 sequence (DNA): TGCAGCGTTCCAGACAGATTAGACACTGAAGCTTTCTTT.

This clonotype was seen repeatedly, ten times or more. The chain is built from TRBV4-3 and TRBJ2-7, with 8 bases lining up with TRBD1. CDR3 length: 16 amino acids. Per the germline V gene, CDR1 is LGHNA and CDR2 is YSLEER. Trimming took 0 bases from V and 4 from J; bases not matched to a gene: 8. CDR3 in amino acids: CASSQDWGQEGYEQYF. In DNA, the CDR3 is TGCGCCAGCAGCCAAGATTGGGGACAGGAGGGGTACGAGCAGTACTTC.

This clonotype was seen a handful of times. The V call is TRBV15, the J call TRBJ2-3, with 15 bases aligning to TRBD2. CDR1 and CDR2 from the germline V gene are LNHNV and YYDKDF (reference sequence). V dropped 5 bases and J dropped 5; count of bases not matched to a gene: 5. There are 16 residues in the CDR3. In nucleotides, the CDR3 is TGTGCCACCAGCGGACTAGCGGGGGGGGCCGAAGATACGCAGTATTTT. This sequence encodes CATSGLAGGAEDTQYF.

In this sample, this clonotype turned up many times. The CDR3 spells CSARGDDSSTDTQYF. The CDR3 region has the DNA TGCAGTGCTAGAGGGGACGACTCTAGCACAGATACGCAGTATTTT. This sequence joins TRBV20-1 and TRBJ2-3; D is perhaps TRBD1 or TRBD2 (5 bases each). V dropped 1 base and J dropped 0 bases, with 11 bases sitting between them. Germline CDR1 DFQATT, CDR2 SNEGSKA (reference sequence). There are 15 residues in the CDR3.

In DNA, the CDR3 is TGTGCCAGCAGCTCAGTTATAGAGACCCAGTACTTC. Its translation: CASSSVIETQYF. The gene calls are TRBV7-2 and TRBJ2-3, with unresolved D. The J call may not be correct, given that the DNA end is closer to TRBJ2-5. The CDR3 is 12 residues long. Germline lookup yields CDR1 SGHTA and CDR2 FQGNSA.

This clonotype was counted many times. In DNA form, the CDR3 reads TGTGCCAGCAGTGGGGGTGTCGGCATTCAGTACTTC. Protein product: CASSGGVGIQYF. This rearrangement joins TRBV28 to TRBJ2-4; possibly TRBD1 or TRBD2 for D (5 bases each). Trimming took 5 bases from V and 9 from J, leaving 11 bases between them. The CDR3 runs 12 residues. Germline CDR1 and CDR2: MDHEN and SYDVKM.